This T cell receptor (beta chain) derives from a study of identical twins. This clonotype appeared a few times. Its target is unknown. MiXCR was run by TCRdb on the 5' RACE reads, yielding one entry per CDR3 protein. This table has hundreds of thousands of distinct CDR3 sequences, 9% to 15% appearing once. Study conclusions and caveats: Recombination models fit unrelated individuals' TCR alpha sharing but underestimated twins'. Instead of following the same donors, the conclusions were based on cross-sectional statistical analysis.

Trimming pared 2 bases from V and 3 bases from J, leaving 20 bases between. The germline V gene encodes CDR1 MNHNS and CDR2 SASEGT. The CDR3 consists of 19 residues. The same specimen was also included in a second study, on yellow fever vaccine responses in identical twins. That study reports: Reportedly, twins showed a vaccine T cell response that looked partly convergent and partly personalized.

The sequenced sample was PBMCs. This sequence joins TRBV6-1 and TRBJ2-6; D is unclear. The origin of this receptor is a woman aged 18-29 years in good health. The CDR3 is CASSESLPNPLFGANVLTF. CDR3 bases: TGTGCCAGCAGTGAATCTTTACCAAACCCTCTCTTTGGGGCCAACGTCCTGACTTTC.